The next 13 T cell receptor beta chains were all read from a single sample in a study of blood T cells in healthy people across ages. Primers used in a second PCR of about 7 to 12 cycles were a sample-barcoded 5' primer and a J-beta primer mix. TCRdb fed the 5' RACE reads into MiXCR, producing one record per CDR3 protein. The sample records about 1.6 million distinct CDR3 sequences, about 35% being singletons. Source material: blood. The source is a woman under 40 in good health.

Ten or more counts support this clonotype. This chain links TRBV29-1 with TRBJ2-7, with D possibly being TRBD1 (5 bases). CDR3 size: 13 residues. The germline gives CDR1 SQVTM, CDR2 ANQGSEA. V was shortened by 8 bases and J by 2 bases, with 16 bases between the two germline ends. The DNA for the CDR3 is TGCAGCCCCCGATCCCCAGGGACCTACGAGCAGTACTTC. Amino acid sequence: CSPRSPGTYEQYF.

The rearrangement joins TRBV14 to TRBJ1-1; no definite D call. Trimming took off 2 bases at V and 8 bases at J, with 12 bases between the two ends. CDR1 is SGHDN and CDR2 is FVKESK in the germline V gene. This CDR3 comprises 13 residues. The CDR3 sequence: CASSQQPPREAFF. CDR3 in DNA: TGTGCCAGCAGCCAACAACCGCCGAGGGAAGCTTTCTTT.

This clonotype has just a few counts. This rearrangement joins TRBV20-1 to TRBJ2-7, with 9 positions matching TRBD2. Looked up from germline, CDR1 is DFQATT and CDR2 is SNEGSKA (reference sequence). The J segment lost 4 bases and the V segment lost 1 base, leaving 14 bases of the junction unmatched. CDR3 size: 17 residues. The CDR3 nucleotides read TGCAGTGCTAGAGTCCCCGAGGGCGGGGGGGTGTCTTACGAGCAGTACTTC. The encoded protein is CSARVPEGGGVSYEQYF.

Here the CDR3 DNA reads TGTGCCAGCAGTTTGAGTTATCCCCGGACAGGGTCGTACTTC. Translation gives CASSLSYPRTGSYF. This chain joins TRBV27 and TRBJ2-7, with 8 bases identical to TRBD1. Germline V lookup: CDR1 MNHEY, CDR2 SMNVEV (reference sequence). The CDR3 runs 14 residues. J lost 12 bases, V lost 3 bases, and 13 bases had no gene match.

This chain joins TRBV9 and TRBJ2-7; 10 bases are a match to TRBD2. Germline assignment: CDR1 SGDLS and CDR2 YYNGEE. The J segment lost 5 bases and the V segment lost 10 bases, leaving 27 bases of the junction unmatched. There are 19 residues in the CDR3. Here the CDR3 DNA reads TGTGCCTCAGTTCTAGGTGAGGGTGTCCTAGCGGGAGTTTCCCACGAGCAGTACTTC. This encodes CASVLGEGVLAGVSHEQYF.

With respect to this clonotype: No conserved phenylalanine or tryptophan ends this CDR3, so it is likely a read error. The chain has TRBV20-1 and TRBJ1-2; 9 bases agree with TRBD1. CDR1 and CDR2 from the germline V gene are DFQATT and SNEGSKA (reference sequence). V was pared by 3 bases and J by 8 bases, with 13 bases of the junction left unmatched. CDR3 size: 15 residues. CDR3 protein: CSARPRDRVIWGYTI. CDR3 nucleotides: TGCAGTGCTAGGCCCCGGGACAGGGTTATTTGGGGCTACACCATC.

This clonotype occurred a few times. This chain uses TRBV5-1 with TRBJ2-1; 8 nucleotides agree with TRBD2. This CDR3 has 16 residues. Germline assignment: CDR1 SGHRS and CDR2 YFSETQ. The junction had 8 bases not matched to a gene; V was cut back by 1 base and J by 5 bases. The CDR3 DNA follows: TGCGCCAGCAGCTTGTGGAGCGGGAGCGCCAACAATGAGCAGTTCTTC. It yields the protein CASSLWSGSANNEQFF. The full variable domain, with the rest looked up from reference TRBV5-1 and TRBJ2-1, is KAGVTQTPRYLIKTRGQQVTLSCSPISGHRSVSWYQQTPGQGLQFLFEYFSETQRNKGNFPGRFSGRQFSNSRSEMNVSTLELGDSALYLCASSLWSGSANNEQFFGPGTRLTVL.

The chain carries TRBV4-2 and TRBJ2-2; no clear D gene. Germline CDR1 LGHNA, CDR2 YNFKEQ. The CDR3 consists of 15 residues. Between the trimmed V and J ends, which lost 3 bases and 1 base, there was a span of 9 bases. Here the CDR3 reads CASSQEQRNTGELFF. The CDR3 bases are TGTGCCAGCAGCCAGGAACAGAGGAACACCGGGGAGCTGTTTTTT.

This sequence joins TRBV7-9 and TRBJ2-1; TRBD2 matches 8 bases. Germline lookup yields CDR1 SEHNR and CDR2 FQNEAQ (reference sequence). Trimming took 3 bases from V and 8 from J; bases not matched to a gene: 6. The CDR3 consists of 14 residues. The CDR3 DNA reads TGTGCCAGCAGCTTTAGCGGGGTCTGGTATGAGCAGTTCTTC. The encoded protein is CASSFSGVWYEQFF.

This clonotype occurred a few times. The gene calls are TRBV2 and TRBJ2-3, with a tentative D call TRBD2 (6 bases). The germline CDR1 and CDR2 sequences are SNHLY and FYNNEI. The CDR3 sequence is 15 residues long. V was pared by 7 bases and J by 2 bases, with 16 bases between. The CDR3 is CASTGNSGHTDTQYF. The CDR3 nucleotides are TGTGCCAGCACGGGTAATAGCGGACACACAGATACGCAGTATTTT.

This rearrangement joins TRBV29-1 to TRBJ2-1; TRBD2 agrees at 15 bases. The germline gives CDR1 SQVTM, CDR2 ANQGSEA. J gave up 4 bases and V 6 bases, and 10 bases lay outside the gene matches. The CDR3 loop spans 17 amino acids. CDR3: CSVNFKGTSGRYNEQFF. The CDR3 coding sequence is TGCAGCGTAAACTTCAAGGGGACTAGCGGGAGGTACAATGAGCAGTTCTTC.

About this clonotype: The junction and the germline gene differ at one end; a read error may be behind it. The chain combines TRBV10-3 with TRBJ1-1; perhaps TRBD1 as D (6 bases). The CDR3 loop spans 21 amino acids. Germline CDR1 and CDR2: ENHRY and SYGVKD. This chain's CDR3 is CAVSVYPGGKRSNTGSTEAFF. As DNA, the CDR3 is TGTGCCGTCAGTGTTTACCCCGGGGGCAAAAGAAGCAACACGGGTAGCACTGAAGCTTTCTTT.

This rearrangement joins TRBV12-3 or TRBV12-4 to TRBJ2-7; D is tentatively TRBD1 or TRBD2 (5 bases each). V lost 2 bases and J lost 9, with 14 bases in between. This CDR3 is 13 amino acids long. DNA of the CDR3: TGTGCCAGCAGTTTAAGTGGGGCGAGCGGGCAGTACTTC. It codes for CASSLSGASGQYF.